Reported below is one T cell receptor beta chain. The antigen is unknown. This sample's treatment: 15 to 20 received Ad26.COV2.S at low or high dose, single or two shots; 5 received placebo; per-sample allocation not given. The samples date from day 63 after the first vaccine or placebo injection. This entry comes from a study of Ad26.COV2.S vaccination and SARS-CoV-2 variants. This CDR3 comprises 16 residues. Germline values: CDR1 MNHNS, CDR2 SASEGT. V gave up 4 bases and J gave up 7 bases, with 19 bases separating them. Study-wide points: TCR breadth and depth estimates may have understated total T cell responses. Placebo recipients and vaccine recipients were similar in non-spike TCR breadth.

Repertoires were generated with immunoSEQ multiplex PCR, while TCRdb's copy carries only in-frame clones and drops some. The data hold over 400,000 clones, with roughly 87% observed a single time. The receptor was derived from a person aged 18 to 65 who received the Ad26.COV2.S COVID-19 vaccine or a placebo. The chain combines TRBV6-1 with TRBJ2-2; D is possibly TRBD1 (6 bases). The sequences come from peripheral blood, collected in a trial of Ad26.COV2.S vaccine versus placebo. CDR3 nucleotide sequence: TGTGCCAGCAGTGGGGCCGGGACAACAAGTGGCGGGGAGCTGTTTTTT. Its translation is CASSGAGTTSGGELFF.